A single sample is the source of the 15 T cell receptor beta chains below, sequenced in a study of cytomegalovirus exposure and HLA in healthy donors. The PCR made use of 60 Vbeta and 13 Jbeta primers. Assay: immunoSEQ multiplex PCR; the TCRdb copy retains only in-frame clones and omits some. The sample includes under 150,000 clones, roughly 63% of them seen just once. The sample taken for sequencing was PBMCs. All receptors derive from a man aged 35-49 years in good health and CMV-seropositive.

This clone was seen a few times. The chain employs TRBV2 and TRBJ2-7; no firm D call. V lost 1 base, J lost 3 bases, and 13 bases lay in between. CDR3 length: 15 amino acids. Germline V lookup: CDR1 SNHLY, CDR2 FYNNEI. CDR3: CASSEVMERFYEQYF. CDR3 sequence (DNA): TGTGCCAGCAGTGAAGTGATGGAGAGATTCTACGAGCAGTACTTC.

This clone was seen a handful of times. CDR3 in DNA: TGCGCCAGCAGCCAACAAAACCAGGGGAAAGGGTTCTACGAGCAGTACTTC. Protein sequence: CASSQQNQGKGFYEQYF. V usage is TRBV4-1 and J usage is TRBJ2-7; D might be TRBD1 (6 bases). Germline V CDR1 and CDR2: MGHRA, YSYEKL. Trimming shortened V by 2 bases and J by 3 bases, and 20 bases separated the two germline ends. CDR3 size: 17 residues.

CDR3: CASSPQGGHRNTEAFF. CDR3 nucleotides: TGTGCCAGCAGCCCCCAGGGGGGACACAGGAACACTGAAGCTTTCTTT. The chain uses TRBV9 and TRBJ1-1; 7 bases agree with TRBD1. Germline trimming cut 4 bases from V and 1 base from J; bases unmatched to any gene: 10. Germline V gene lookup returns CDR1 SGDLS and CDR2 YYNGEE. The CDR3 is 16 residues long.

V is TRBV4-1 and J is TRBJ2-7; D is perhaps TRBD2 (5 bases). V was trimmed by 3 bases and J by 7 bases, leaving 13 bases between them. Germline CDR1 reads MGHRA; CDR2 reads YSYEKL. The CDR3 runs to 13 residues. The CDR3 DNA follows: TGCGCCAGCAGCCAGACCCGAGGGCGTGAGCAGTACTTC. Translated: CASSQTRGREQYF.

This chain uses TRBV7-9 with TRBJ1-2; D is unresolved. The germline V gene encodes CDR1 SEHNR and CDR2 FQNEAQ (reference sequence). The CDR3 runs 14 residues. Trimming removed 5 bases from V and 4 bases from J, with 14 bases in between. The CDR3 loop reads CASSPRETSYGYTF. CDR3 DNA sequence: TGTGCCAGCAGCCCCAGAGAGACTTCCTATGGCTACACCTTC. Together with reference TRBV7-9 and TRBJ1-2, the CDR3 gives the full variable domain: DTGVSQNPRHKITKRGQNVTFRCDPISEHNRLYWYRQTLGQGPEFLTYFQNEAQLEKSRLLSDRFSAERPKGSFSTLEIQRTEQGDSAMYLCASSPRETSYGYTFGSGTRLTVV.

Written as DNA, the CDR3 is TGCGCCAGCAGCACGGGACAGGGGGAAACGGAGACCCAGTACTTC. Its translation: CASSTGQGETETQYF. The rearrangement links TRBV5-1 to TRBJ2-5; TRBD1 agrees at 11 bases. The CDR3 spans 15 residues. Germline loops: CDR1 SGHRS, CDR2 YFSETQ. The junction had 7 bases not matched to a gene; V was cut back by 4 bases and J by 5 bases.

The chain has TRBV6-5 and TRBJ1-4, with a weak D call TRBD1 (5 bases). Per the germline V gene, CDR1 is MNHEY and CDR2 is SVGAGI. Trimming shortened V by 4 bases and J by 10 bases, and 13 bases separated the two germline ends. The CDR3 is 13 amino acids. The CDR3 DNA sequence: TGTGCCAGCAGTTTGGGACTCCGGGGAAAACTGTTTTTT. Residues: CASSLGLRGKLFF.

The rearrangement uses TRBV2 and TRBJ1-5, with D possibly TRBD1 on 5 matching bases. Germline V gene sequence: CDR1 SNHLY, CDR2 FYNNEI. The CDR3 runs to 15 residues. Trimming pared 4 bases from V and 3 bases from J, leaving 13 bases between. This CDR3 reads CASSVEGPDNQPQHF. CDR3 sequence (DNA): TGTGCCAGCAGTGTGGAGGGACCCGACAATCAGCCCCAGCATTTT.

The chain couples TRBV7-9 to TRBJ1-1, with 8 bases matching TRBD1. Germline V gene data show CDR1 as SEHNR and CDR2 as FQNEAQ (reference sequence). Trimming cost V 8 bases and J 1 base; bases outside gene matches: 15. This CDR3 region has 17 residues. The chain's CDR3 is CASRRYGTGQANTEAFF. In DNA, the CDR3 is TGTGCCAGCCGCCGGTATGGCACGGGACAGGCGAACACTGAAGCTTTCTTT.

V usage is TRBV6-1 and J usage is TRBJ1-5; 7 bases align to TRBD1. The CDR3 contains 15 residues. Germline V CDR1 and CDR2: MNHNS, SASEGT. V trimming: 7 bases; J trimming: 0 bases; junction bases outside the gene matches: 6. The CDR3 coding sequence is TGTGCCAGCAATCGACAGGGATATAGCAATCAGCCCCAGCATTTT. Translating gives CASNRQGYSNQPQHF.

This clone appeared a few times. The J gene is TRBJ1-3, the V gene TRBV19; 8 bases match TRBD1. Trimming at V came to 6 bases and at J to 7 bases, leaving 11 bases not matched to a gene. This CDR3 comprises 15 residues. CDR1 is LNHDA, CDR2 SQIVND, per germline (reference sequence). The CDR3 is CASSSGGSAGNTIYF. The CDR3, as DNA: TGTGCCAGTAGCTCAGGGGGCTCCGCGGGGAACACCATATATTTT.

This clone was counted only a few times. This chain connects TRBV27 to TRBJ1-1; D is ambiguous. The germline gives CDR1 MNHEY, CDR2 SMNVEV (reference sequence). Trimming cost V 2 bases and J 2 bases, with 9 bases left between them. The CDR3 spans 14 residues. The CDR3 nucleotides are TGTGCCAGCAGTTTACTAAGTAAAAACACTGAAGCTTTCTTT. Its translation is CASSLLSKNTEAFF.

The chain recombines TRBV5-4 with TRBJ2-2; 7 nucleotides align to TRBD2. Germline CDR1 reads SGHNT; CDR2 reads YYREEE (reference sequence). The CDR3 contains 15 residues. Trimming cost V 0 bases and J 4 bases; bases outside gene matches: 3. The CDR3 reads CASSLGRGVTGELFF. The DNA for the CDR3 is TGTGCCAGCAGCTTGGGCCGGGGGGTCACCGGGGAGCTGTTTTTT.

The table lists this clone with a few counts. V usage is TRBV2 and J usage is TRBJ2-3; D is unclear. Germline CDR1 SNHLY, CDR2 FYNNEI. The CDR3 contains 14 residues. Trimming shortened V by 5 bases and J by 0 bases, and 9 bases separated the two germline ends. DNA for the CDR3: TGTGCCAGCAGTCCTACCACTAGCACAGATACGCAGTATTTT. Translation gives CASSPTTSTDTQYF.

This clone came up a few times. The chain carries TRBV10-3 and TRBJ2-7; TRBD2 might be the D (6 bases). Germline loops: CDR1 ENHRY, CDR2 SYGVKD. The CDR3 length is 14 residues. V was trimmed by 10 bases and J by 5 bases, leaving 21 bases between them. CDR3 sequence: CATRPRMEGHEQYF. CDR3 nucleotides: TGTGCCACACGGCCTAGGATGGAGGGCCACGAGCAGTACTTC.